The entry below gives a single T cell receptor (beta chain) sequence along with its context. Its antigen is as yet unknown. Sequencing used immunoSEQ multiplex PCR; TCRdb keeps in-frame clones, though not all of them. This table has 550,000 to 700,000 clones, 60% to 75% appearing once. These data come from a study of shared clonotypes between healthy human individuals. Study details: Three plates were used per donor for CD4 naive, three for CD4 memory, two for CD8 naive and one for CD8 memory.

Study observations and caveats: Shared across several donors were about 4.6% of the naive CD4 clonotypes. Exclusively blood specimens were collected; tissue repertoires likely differ. Represented diversity (both genetic and exposure-history) was limited by the small number of donors.

The sequence was obtained from a woman in her 30s in good health. Sequencing was done on a sample of memory CD4+ T cells sorted from blood. Subset given: CD45RA-negative fraction.

The CDR3: CASSSRYPGQGERGYGYTF. CDR3 sequence (DNA): TGTGCCAGCAGCTCACGTTATCCGGGACAGGGAGAAAGGGGCTATGGCTACACCTTC. J is TRBJ1-2 and V is TRBV7-8; 9 bases align to TRBD1. The V gene end was trimmed by 4 bases and the J gene end by 4 bases; junction bases not matched to a gene: 19. Germline V gene sequence: CDR1 SGHVS, CDR2 FQNEAQ. The CDR3 totals 19 residues.